Each of the 27 T cell receptor beta chains below was sequenced from the same sample in a study of technical replicates of blood from a few donors. Profiled with immunoSEQ multiplex PCR; TCRdb holds only in-frame clones, not every one. The table shows tens of thousands of clones, with about 86% occurring only once. The sequenced sample was PBMCs. Source of these receptors: a human donor in good health. Some clones in this sample may be carry-over from other donors' samples.

The V call is TRBV2, the J call TRBJ2-2, with 8 bases lining up with TRBD2. Germline CDR1 and CDR2: SNHLY and FYNNEI. V was pared by 6 bases and J by 7 bases, with 10 bases of the junction left unmatched. The CDR3 sequence is 15 residues long. CDR3 in DNA: TGTGCCAGCAGAGACAAGCGGGAGCGGGACGGGGAGCTGTTTTTT. Translating gives CASRDKRERDGELFF.

V usage is TRBV6-1 and J usage is TRBJ2-1, with 10 nucleotides matching TRBD2. The CDR3 loop spans 11 amino acids. The junction had 0 bases not matched to a gene; V was cut back by 1 base and J by 15 bases. Germline V gene data show CDR1 as MNHNS and CDR2 as SASEGT. The CDR3 DNA follows: TGTGCCAGCAGTGAAGGACTAGCGGGGTTCTTC. It specifies CASSEGLAGFF.

For the CDR3, the DNA is TGCGCCAGCAGCCAATCTATGGCTGGCGGGAGGGCCAGGGCCAAAAACATTCAGTACTTC. It encodes CASSQSMAGGRARAKNIQYF. The rearrangement joins TRBV4-3 to TRBJ2-4, with TRBD2 identical over 9 bases. The V gene end was trimmed by 2 bases and the J gene end by 1 base; junction bases not matched to a gene: 15. The CDR3 covers 20 residues. Germline loops: CDR1 LGHNA, CDR2 YSLEER.

The chain recombines TRBV7-9 with TRBJ2-3; D unclear. The germline gives CDR1 SEHNR, CDR2 FQNEAQ (reference sequence). The length of the CDR3 is 14 residues. V was pared by 3 bases and J by 2 bases, with 9 bases between. CDR3 nucleotides: TGTGCCAGCAGCTTTGGCACCGCCACAGATACGCAGTATTTT. This codes for CASSFGTATDTQYF.

This sequence joins TRBV10-3 and TRBJ2-3; TRBD2 matches at 10 bases. V dropped 3 bases and J dropped 6; count of bases not matched to a gene: 3. The CDR3 totals 14 residues. Germline CDR1 and CDR2: ENHRY and SYGVKD. CDR3 nucleotide sequence: TGTGCCATCAGTGAAACGACTAGCGGGGATACGCAGTATTTT. As protein: CAISETTSGDTQYF.

A few counts support this clone. The genes are TRBV18 and TRBJ1-2; possibly TRBD1 for D (6 bases). The germline V and J ends were trimmed by 2 bases and 4 bases, with 17 bases remaining between them. Germline V lookup: CDR1 KGHSH, CDR2 LQKENI. The CDR3 has 16 amino acids. The CDR3 region has the DNA TGTGCCAGCTCACCAGGCCGGGACGCGACAGGCTATGGCTACACCTTC. This gives the protein CASSPGRDATGYGYTF.

The chain uses TRBV30 and TRBJ1-5; the D is unclear. Trimming pared 1 base from V and 4 bases from J, leaving 5 bases between. The CDR3 has 12 amino acids. Germline V gene lookup returns CDR1 GTSNPN and CDR2 SVGIG (reference sequence). CDR3 protein: CAWSDGNQPQHF. CDR3 DNA sequence: TGTGCCTGGAGTGACGGGAATCAGCCCCAGCATTTT. Complete variable domain (other parts from reference TRBV30 and TRBJ1-5): SQTIHQWPATLVQPVGSPLSLECTVEGTSNPNLYWYRQAAGRGLQLLFYSVGIGQISSEVPQNLSASRPQDRQFILSSKKLLLSDSGFYLCAWSDGNQPQHFGDGTRLSIL.

V is TRBV7-9 and J is TRBJ1-1; tentatively, D is TRBD1 (5 bases). Trimming cost V 4 bases and J 1 base, with 16 bases left between them. Germline CDR1 and CDR2: SEHNR and FQNEAQ (reference sequence). This CDR3 is 16 amino acids long. Here the CDR3 reads CASSSSFQTANTEAFF. CDR3 coding DNA: TGTGCCAGCAGCTCCAGTTTTCAGACAGCGAACACTGAAGCTTTCTTT. The full variable domain, its missing parts supplied by reference TRBV7-9 and TRBJ1-1, is DTGVSQNPRHKITKRGQNVTFRCDPISEHNRLYWYRQTLGQGPEFLTYFQNEAQLEKSRLLSDRFSAERPKGSFSTLEIQRTEQGDSAMYLCASSSSFQTANTEAFFGQGTRLTVV.

The chain has TRBV18 and TRBJ2-2, with 7 nucleotides matching TRBD2. Per germline, CDR1 KGHSH and CDR2 LQKENI. The CDR3 is made up of 17 amino acids. The ends lost 3 bases at V and 2 bases at J; junction bases unmatched: 9. The chain's CDR3 is CASSPFQRDYNTGELFF. The CDR3 DNA reads as TGTGCCAGCTCACCTTTCCAGCGGGACTATAACACCGGGGAGCTGTTTTTT.

This rearrangement joins TRBV29-1 to TRBJ2-3; D gene unclear. Trimming took 7 bases from V and 6 from J, leaving 17 bases between them. The V gene's germline CDR1 is SQVTM and CDR2 ANQGSEA. This CDR3 contains 13 residues. In DNA, the CDR3 is TGCAGCGCCTCGCTGGAGCCTGGGGATACGCAGTATTTT. The encoded protein is CSASLEPGDTQYF.

The chain combines TRBV7-2 with TRBJ2-5, with D perhaps matching TRBD2 (6 bases). Germline V gene sequence: CDR1 SGHTA, CDR2 FQGNSA. This CDR3 has 15 amino acids. V was clipped by 2 bases and J by 1 base, with 11 bases between them. CDR3 protein: CASSLLGGVQETQYF. CDR3 DNA: TGTGCCAGCAGCTTACTAGGAGGGGTCCAAGAGACCCAGTACTTC.

A few counts support this clone. This chain links TRBV5-1 with TRBJ1-2; possible D gene TRBD1, 5 bases. Between the trimmed V and J ends, which lost 2 bases and 4 bases, there was a span of 15 bases. The CDR3 is 15 amino acids. From germline, CDR1 is SGHRS and CDR2 YFSETQ. This chain's CDR3 is CASSFGPGGAYGYTF. Here the CDR3 DNA reads TGCGCCAGCAGCTTCGGCCCCGGGGGAGCCTATGGCTACACCTTC.

V usage is TRBV4-1 and J usage is TRBJ2-7, with 8 bases aligning to TRBD1. The CDR3 is 16 amino acids. The V segment lost 2 bases and the J segment 0 bases; nucleotides outside the gene matches: 6. CDR1 and CDR2 from the germline V gene are MGHRA and YSYEKL. The CDR3 sequence: CASSQLGQVFSYEQYF. The CDR3 DNA is TGCGCCAGCAGCCAACTGGGACAGGTCTTCTCCTACGAGCAGTACTTC.

The rearrangement links TRBV19 to TRBJ2-1; 7 nucleotides align to TRBD2. The CDR3 totals 16 residues. Unmatched junction bases numbered 15, after V lost 5 bases and J lost 8 bases. Germline CDR1 LNHDA, CDR2 SQIVND (reference sequence). The CDR3 here is CASSRRAAGAGYEQFF. CDR3 DNA sequence: TGTGCCAGTAGTCGTCGTGCTGCGGGAGCTGGCTATGAGCAGTTCTTC. Filled out from reference TRBV19 and TRBJ2-1, the complete variable domain reads DGGITQSPKYLFRKEGQNVTLSCEQNLNHDAMYWYRQDPGQGLRLIYYSQIVNDFQKGDIAEGYSVSREKKESFPLTVTSAQKNPTAFYLCASSRRAAGAGYEQFFGPGTRLTVL.

The rearrangement links TRBV5-4 to TRBJ1-4, with D uncertain. The germline CDR1 and CDR2 sequences are SGHNT and YYREEE (reference sequence). CDR3 size: 15 residues. Deletions cut 1 base from V and 5 bases from J, with 12 bases between. CDR3 region: CASSLNEKRNEKLFF. CDR3 in DNA: TGTGCCAGCAGCTTGAACGAGAAGCGGAATGAAAAACTGTTTTTT.

The chain couples TRBV19 to TRBJ1-2; D unclear. The V end lost 4 bases, the J end lost 4 bases, and 7 bases lay between the germline ends. The CDR3 runs 12 residues. Germline lookup yields CDR1 LNHDA and CDR2 SQIVND (reference sequence). CDR3 coding DNA: TGTGCCAGTAGTAAAGGAGGCTATGGCTACACCTTC. Its protein is CASSKGGYGYTF.

The chain couples TRBV6-5 to TRBJ2-7; maybe TRBD1 (6 bases). CDR3 length: 13 amino acids. V was cut by 6 bases and J by 4 bases, with 13 bases left in between. The germline CDR1 and CDR2 sequences are MNHEY and SVGAGI. The CDR3 is CASRRGHLYEQYF. In DNA form, the CDR3 reads TGTGCCAGCAGGAGGGGACATCTTTACGAGCAGTACTTC.

V is TRBV30 and J is TRBJ2-1; 16 bases map to TRBD2. The CDR3 has 18 residues. Germline values: CDR1 GTSNPN, CDR2 SVGIG (reference sequence). J lost 2 bases, V lost 4 bases, and 8 bases had no gene match. CDR3 in amino acids: CAWTPPGTSGRAYNEQFF. The CDR3 region has the DNA TGTGCCTGGACCCCTCCCGGGACTAGCGGGAGGGCCTACAATGAGCAGTTCTTC.

The chain carries TRBV7-2 and TRBJ2-1; 12 bases match TRBD2. With 6 bases clipped from V and 7 bases from J, the junction kept 4 bases outside the gene matches. Germline values: CDR1 SGHTA, CDR2 FQGNSA. The CDR3 has 14 amino acids. In nucleotides, the CDR3 is TGTGCCAGCAGAAGACTAGCGGGAGTGAATGAGCAGTTCTTC. Translating gives CASRRLAGVNEQFF. Drawing the rest from reference TRBV7-2 and TRBJ2-1, the complete variable domain is GAGVSQSPSNKVTEKGKDVELRCDPISGHTALYWYRQSLGQGLEFLIYFQGNSAPDKSGLPSDRFSAERTGGSVSTLTIQRTQQEDSAVYLCASRRLAGVNEQFFGPGTRLTVL.

The chain carries TRBV9 and TRBJ2-7, with 14 positions matching TRBD2. Germline V gives CDR1 SGDLS, CDR2 YYNGEE. V shed 4 bases and J 5 bases; nucleotides not matched to a gene: 5. The CDR3 is 15 residues long. This chain's CDR3 is CASSTGLAGVHEQYF. Written as DNA, the CDR3 is TGTGCCAGCAGCACGGGACTAGCGGGAGTCCACGAGCAGTACTTC.

This chain's CDR3 is CASSLVTSGGAATDTQYF. The CDR3 DNA sequence: TGTGCCAGCAGCTTAGTGACTAGCGGGGGGGCCGCGACAGATACGCAGTATTTT. The chain is built from TRBV7-2 and TRBJ2-3; 14 bases match TRBD2. The V gene end was trimmed by 1 base and the J gene end by 3 bases; junction bases not matched to a gene: 6. The CDR3 sequence is 18 residues long. Germline V gene sequence: CDR1 SGHTA, CDR2 FQGNSA.

The chain uses TRBV6-5 and TRBJ2-2, with TRBD1 identical over 7 bases. The germline CDR1 and CDR2 sequences are MNHEY and SVGAGI. Trimming at V came to 2 bases and at J to 7 bases, leaving 7 bases not matched to a gene. This CDR3 comprises 15 residues. CDR3 sequence (DNA): TGTGCCAGCAGTTACGGAATGACAGGGTACGGGGAGCTGTTTTTT. Its translation: CASSYGMTGYGELFF.

This clone was observed a single time. The V gene is TRBV29-1, the J gene TRBJ1-1, with TRBD1 identical over 9 bases. The junction had 2 bases not matched to a gene; V was cut back by 5 bases and J by 1 base. Germline loops: CDR1 SQVTM, CDR2 ANQGSEA. This CDR3 comprises 13 residues. The CDR3 DNA follows: TGCAGCGTTCTGGGACAGGGGAACACTGAAGCTTTCTTT. This encodes CSVLGQGNTEAFF.

The CDR3, as DNA: TGTGCCAGCAGCCCAGGACAGGGTAGTGCGCCCCAGCATTTT. Translated, it gives CASSPGQGSAPQHF. V usage is TRBV5-4 and J usage is TRBJ1-5, with 8 positions matching TRBD1. The germline V gene has CDR1 SGHNT and CDR2 YYREEE (reference sequence). Trimming took 4 bases from V and 9 from J; bases not matched to a gene: 9. This CDR3 contains 14 residues.

V gene TRBV30 combines with J gene TRBJ1-2; 8 bases agree with TRBD1. The CDR3 is 13 amino acids. V shed 5 bases and J 0 bases; nucleotides not matched to a gene: 2. Germline V gene data show CDR1 as GTSNPN and CDR2 as SVGIG (reference sequence). The CDR3 here is CAWGTGANYGYTF. The DNA of the CDR3 is TGTGCCTGGGGGACAGGCGCTAACTATGGCTACACCTTC.

The rearrangement uses TRBV6-5 and TRBJ2-7, with TRBD1 matching 10 bases. The germline V gene has CDR1 MNHEY and CDR2 SVGAGI. The J segment lost 5 bases and the V segment lost 2 bases, leaving 6 bases of the junction unmatched. The CDR3 is 15 residues long. The CDR3 is CASSYTGTGVHEQYF. The CDR3 DNA sequence: TGTGCCAGCAGTTACACCGGGACAGGGGTCCACGAGCAGTACTTC.

This clone turned up a few times. This chain links TRBV25-1 with TRBJ1-2; the D gene is possibly TRBD1 (5 bases). The CDR3 has 15 amino acids. V lost 4 bases to trimming and J lost 7 bases, with 19 bases between them. In germline, CDR1 is MGHDK, CDR2 SYGVNS. The CDR3 sequence is CASSVSVGDWGGYTF. The CDR3 region has the DNA TGTGCCAGCAGTGTCTCGGTAGGGGATTGGGGTGGCTACACCTTC.